One and the same sample provided the 13 T cell receptor beta chains below, sequenced in a study of spatial heterogeneity in lung cancer (dated by TCRdb to 2018 to 2020). Receptor libraries were prepared by 5' RACE. Sequencer: NextSeq 500. The public reads were quality trimmed at Q25 with fastp and then assembled into clones with MiXCR by TCRdb, keeping productive beta chains. All rows with the same CDR3 protein become a single entry with the most common DNA and genes. The table for this sample lists approximately 8,800 distinct CDR3 sequences; about 12% of them were counted only once. Of the sample, around 10% falls within the top ten clones. What the time point label conveys for this sample: sample taken at primary tumor resection. What the research found in general, with its limitations: The tumor nonsynonymous mutation count correlated with the number of expanded alpha and beta TCRs within the tumor.

These receptors lack a known antigen. The sample consisted of lung tumor tissue, taken at surgery. These receptors all stem from a male donor with early-stage non-small cell lung cancer.

This clonotype appeared many times. With the library built for alpha chains, this beta chain is off target and its frequency is not meaningful. The rearrangement uses TRBV10-3 and TRBJ2-1; the match to TRBD1 covers 10 bases. The germline gives CDR1 ENHRY, CDR2 SYGVKD. CDR3 length: 16 amino acids. V shed 3 bases and J 3 bases; nucleotides not matched to a gene: 5. DNA of the CDR3: TGTGCCATCAGTGACTTTGGACAGGGGGACTACAATGAGCAGTTCTTC. The encoded protein is CAISDFGQGDYNEQFF.

This clonotype came up many times. Within a library made for alpha chains, this beta chain is off target, and its count is uninformative. This chain connects TRBV5-1 to TRBJ2-3; D is ambiguous. This CDR3 spans 13 amino acids. Germline CDR1 is SGHRS and CDR2 is YFSETQ. V lost 6 bases to trimming and J lost 4 bases, with 12 bases between them. CDR3 in amino acids: CASKPTYSDTQYF. CDR3 in DNA: TGCGCCAGCAAACCGACGTACTCAGATACGCAGTATTTT.

This clonotype is labeled medium-sized. This beta chain is an unintended read in a library built for alpha chains; its size means little. The V and J genes are TRBV14 and TRBJ2-1; no clear D. CDR1 SGHDN and CDR2 FVKESK come from the germline V gene. CDR3 length: 13 residues. V lost 6 bases to trimming and J lost 10 bases, with 16 bases between them. The CDR3 DNA follows: TGTGCCAGCAGTCAAATTGGGGTTTGGGAGCAGTTCTTC. It yields the protein CASSQIGVWEQFF.

This clonotype was recorded many times. The size of this beta chain means little, since it is a stray read in a library made for alpha chains. This CDR3 is CASSSQQGNTEAFF. The CDR3, as DNA: TGTGCCAGCAGCTCCCAACAGGGAAACACTGAAGCTTTCTTT. The V call is TRBV7-9, the J call TRBJ1-1; D may be TRBD1 (6 bases). Trimming left V 4 bases short and J 2 bases short, with 11 bases between. The CDR3 is made up of 14 amino acids. The germline V gene has CDR1 SEHNR and CDR2 FQNEAQ (reference sequence). The entire variable domain, with the rest obtained from reference TRBV7-9 and TRBJ1-1, is as follows: DTGVSQNPRHKITKRGQNVTFRCDPISEHNRLYWYRQTLGQGPEFLTYFQNEAQLEKSRLLSDRFSAERPKGSFSTLEIQRTEQGDSAMYLCASSSQQGNTEAFFGQGTRLTVV.

This clonotype was recorded at least ten times. Within a library made for alpha chains, this beta chain is off target, and its count is uninformative. V gene TRBV2 combines with J gene TRBJ1-1; 7 nucleotides line up with TRBD1. Unmatched junction bases numbered 6, after V lost 6 bases and J lost 5 bases. The CDR3 loop spans 13 amino acids. The germline CDR1 and CDR2 sequences are SNHLY and FYNNEI. DNA of the CDR3: TGTGCCAGCAGAAGGGACAGAGGGACTGAAGCTTTCTTT. Encoded protein: CASRRDRGTEAFF.

A word on this clonotype: In a library made to pick up alpha chains, this beta chain is a stray read with a size that means little. The genes are TRBV7-9 and TRBJ2-5; 10 bases align to TRBD2. The V and J ends lost 0 bases and 5 bases, in that order; junction bases with no gene match: 6. This CDR3 contains 16 residues. The germline V gene encodes CDR1 SEHNR and CDR2 FQNEAQ (reference sequence). As DNA, the CDR3 is TGTGCCAGCAGCTTAGCATCCCTAGCGGGAGTCGAGACCCAGTACTTC. It codes for CASSLASLAGVETQYF. Full variable domain (remainder filled in from reference TRBV7-9 and TRBJ2-5): DTGVSQNPRHKITKRGQNVTFRCDPISEHNRLYWYRQTLGQGPEFLTYFQNEAQLEKSRLLSDRFSAERPKGSFSTLEIQRTEQGDSAMYLCASSLASLAGVETQYFGPGTRLLVL.

The sample holds many counts of this clonotype. The size of this beta chain means little, since it is a stray read in a library made for alpha chains. This sequence joins TRBV2 and TRBJ2-5; D is perhaps TRBD1 (7 bases). The CDR3 sequence is 15 residues long. Trimming stripped 1 base from V and 5 bases from J, with 14 bases between. Per the germline V gene, CDR1 is SNHLY and CDR2 is FYNNEI. This chain's CDR3 is CASSEESQGGETQYF. CDR3 coding DNA: TGTGCCAGCAGTGAAGAGAGTCAGGGGGGCGAGACCCAGTACTTC.

Comments on this clonotype: This beta chain appears as a stray read in a library generated for alpha chains; its size is not informative. The rearrangement joins TRBV2 to TRBJ1-5; D might be TRBD1 (6 bases). CDR3 length equals 16 residues. Germline V CDR1 and CDR2: SNHLY, FYNNEI. Trimming pared 6 bases from V and 2 bases from J, leaving 17 bases between. CDR3: CASRKGQSVRNQPQHF. DNA for the CDR3: TGTGCCAGCAGGAAGGGACAATCCGTCCGCAATCAGCCCCAGCATTTT.

This clonotype was detected many times. This beta chain turned up in a library designed for alpha chains; as an off-target read, its abundance says little. The chain recombines TRBV18 with TRBJ1-2, with D maybe TRBD1 (5 bases). Germline CDR1 is KGHSH and CDR2 is LQKENI. Trimming shortened V by 6 bases and J by 8 bases, and 13 bases separated the two germline ends. This CDR3 is 12 amino acids long. The CDR3 reads CASSSGRFGYTF. For the CDR3, the DNA is TGTGCCAGCTCGTCAGGGAGATTCGGCTACACCTTC. The variable domain in full, completed from reference TRBV18 and TRBJ1-2, reads NAGVMQNPRHLVRRRGQEARLRCSPMKGHSHVYWYRQLPEEGLKFMVYLQKENIIDESGMPKERFSAEFPKEGPSILRIQQVVRGDSAAYFCASSSGRFGYTFGSGTRLTVV.

This clonotype was seen ten or more times. This beta chain came through as a stray read in a library set up for alpha chains, and its size says little. This chain uses TRBV29-1 with TRBJ2-3; TRBD2 is a possible D gene (5 bases). The germline V gene encodes CDR1 SQVTM and CDR2 ANQGSEA. The CDR3 runs to 15 residues. The germline V and J ends were trimmed by 7 bases and 1 base, with 18 bases remaining between them. The CDR3 is CSAHVRGSRTDTQYF. For the CDR3, the DNA is TGCAGCGCACACGTTCGAGGGTCTCGCACAGATACGCAGTATTTT.

This clonotype came up many times. With the library built for alpha chains, this beta chain is off target and its frequency is not meaningful. The chain is built from TRBV30 and TRBJ1-1; D not certain. This CDR3 has 12 amino acids. Deletions cut 4 bases from V and 3 bases from J, with 9 bases between. Per the germline V gene, CDR1 is GTSNPN and CDR2 is SVGIG (reference sequence). CDR3 DNA: TGTGCCTGGACATTTTCGGACACTGAAGCTTTCTTT. It codes for CAWTFSDTEAFF.

This clonotype was counted ten times or more. The library was built for alpha chains, so this beta chain is an off-target read and its size means little. The chain is built from TRBV5-6 and TRBJ2-7; 9 bases map to TRBD2. The germline V gene has CDR1 SGHDT and CDR2 YYEEEE. The CDR3 consists of 14 residues. The V segment lost 3 bases and the J segment 6 bases; nucleotides outside the gene matches: 7. Here the CDR3 reads CASSYGTSSIEQYF. In DNA, the CDR3 is TGTGCCAGCAGCTACGGGACTAGCTCGATCGAGCAGTACTTC.

As to this clonotype: Little can be read into the size of this beta chain, an off-target read in a library designed for alpha chains. V and J are TRBV28 and TRBJ2-1; 7 positions match TRBD2. Trimming removed 6 bases from V and 4 bases from J; junction bases left unmatched: 9. This CDR3 spans 15 amino acids. Germline CDR1 reads MDHEN; CDR2 reads SYDVKM. The CDR3, as DNA: TGTGCCAGCAGGACTGGAGCGGGATTTTACAATGAGCAGTTCTTC. This encodes CASRTGAGFYNEQFF.